The present TCR beta chain was sequenced within a study of control samples from healthy donors and cancer patients. Sequencing was performed with immunoSEQ multiplex PCR; in TCRdb, only in-frame clones are kept and a portion is missing. In the table there are about 58,000 clones, about 90% of which are singletons. Germline assignment: CDR1 SGHNT and CDR2 YYREEE (reference sequence). The CDR3 consists of 14 residues. The V and J ends lost 4 bases and 7 bases, in that order; junction bases with no gene match: 9. This sequence joins TRBV5-4 and TRBJ2-7; 9 nucleotides line up with TRBD1. The material sequenced was PBMCs. The TCR was taken from a woman aged 55-69 years with lung cancer. The chain's CDR3 is CASSMTGTGREQYF. DNA of the CDR3: TGTGCCAGCAGCATGACCGGGACAGGGAGAGAGCAGTACTTC. The variable domain in full, with the rest retrieved from reference TRBV5-4 and TRBJ2-7, is ETGVTQSPTHLIKTRGQQVTLRCSSQSGHNTVSWYQQALGQGPQFIFQYYREEENGRGNFPPRFSGLQFPNYSSELNVNALELDDSALYLCASSMTGTGREQYFGPGTRLTVT.